This T cell receptor beta chain was recorded in a study of blood T cell repertoires in COVID-19. Study context: Acute and convalescent COVID-19 samples came from the United States, Italy and Spain.

Assay used: immunoSEQ multiplex PCR; TCRdb lists only in-frame clones, some missing. The repertoire holds about 120,000 clones, with 80% to 90% as singletons. V was pared by 5 bases and J by 5 bases, with 13 bases between. CDR3 length: 13 amino acids. Looked up from germline, CDR1 is LNHDA and CDR2 is SQIVND (reference sequence). This rearrangement joins TRBV19 to TRBJ2-7; no clear D. Input material: peripheral blood. This receptor was identified in a human donor in a cohort sampled during active COVID-19. The CDR3 DNA follows: TGTGCCAGTAGTGGCGGCGCCCGGAACGAGCAGTACTTC. Translation: CASSGGARNEQYF.